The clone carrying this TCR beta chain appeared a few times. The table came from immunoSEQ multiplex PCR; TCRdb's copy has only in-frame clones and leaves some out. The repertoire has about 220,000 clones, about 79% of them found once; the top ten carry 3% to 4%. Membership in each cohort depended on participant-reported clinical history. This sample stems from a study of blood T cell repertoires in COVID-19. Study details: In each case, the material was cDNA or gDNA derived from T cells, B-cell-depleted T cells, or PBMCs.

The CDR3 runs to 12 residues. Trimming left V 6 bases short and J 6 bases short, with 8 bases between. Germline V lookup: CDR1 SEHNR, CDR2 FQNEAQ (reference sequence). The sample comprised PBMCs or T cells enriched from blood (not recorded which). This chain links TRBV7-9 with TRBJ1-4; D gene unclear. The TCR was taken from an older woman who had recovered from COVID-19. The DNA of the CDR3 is TGTGCCAGCAGTAACAGAGATGAAAAACTGTTTTTT. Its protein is CASSNRDEKLFF.